This is a list of T cell receptor beta chains from one sample in a study of blood T cell repertoires in COVID-19. Using immunoSEQ multiplex PCR, the repertoire was profiled, and TCRdb retains in-frame clones only, with some absent. The table has 150,000 or so clones, around 85% seen once. The sample comprised PBMCs or T cells enriched from blood (not recorded which). All receptors come from a woman in her forties with acute COVID-19. Both conserved end residues are part of each CDR3. The order of the fields is D gene, J gene, clone size, V gene, CDR3 DNA, CDR3 protein. The D gene is left open where the match is weak. Not all rows give a size; the values are once, few, many and, for expanded clones, a class.

d_gene: TRBD2
j_gene: TRBJ2-3
abundance: NA
v_gene: TRBV5-5
CDR3nt: TGTGCCAGCAGGCCCTTCTGGACTAGCGGAGATACGCAGTATTTT
CDR3aa: CASRPFWTSGDTQYF

d_gene: NA
j_gene: TRBJ1-2
abundance: NA
v_gene: TRBV19
CDR3nt: TGTGCCAGTAGCCCAGGAGGGTTTTATGGCTACACCTTC
CDR3aa: CASSPGGFYGYTF

d_gene: TRBD1
j_gene: TRBJ1-1
abundance: NA
v_gene: TRBV3-1/TRBV3-2
CDR3nt: TGTGCCAGCAGCCAATGGTCGGGACAGAAAGCTTTCTTT
CDR3aa: CASSQWSGQKAFF

d_gene: TRBD2
j_gene: TRBJ2-1
abundance: NA
v_gene: TRBV18
CDR3nt: TGTGCCAGCACACCACGGACTAGCGGGTCCTACAATGAGCAGTTCTTC
CDR3aa: CASTPRTSGSYNEQFF

d_gene: NA
j_gene: TRBJ1-2
abundance: NA
v_gene: TRBV5-1
CDR3nt: TGCGCCAGCAGCTTGACAGTCGGAAACTATGGCTACACCTTC
CDR3aa: CASSLTVGNYGYTF

d_gene: NA
j_gene: TRBJ1-2
abundance: NA
v_gene: TRBV7-9
CDR3nt: TGTGCCAGCAGCTTAGTGGGCCCACAAACCACCTATGGCTACACCTTC
CDR3aa: CASSLVGPQTTYGYTF

d_gene: TRBD1
j_gene: TRBJ2-5
abundance: NA
v_gene: TRBV7-9
CDR3nt: TGTGCCAGCAGCTCGACACAGGGGGAAGAGACCCAGTACTTC
CDR3aa: CASSSTQGEETQYF

d_gene: NA
j_gene: TRBJ2-5
abundance: NA
v_gene: TRBV9
CDR3nt: TGTGCCAGCAGCGTAGGCGTTAATAGGGGTGAGACCCAGTACTTC
CDR3aa: CASSVGVNRGETQYF

d_gene: NA
j_gene: TRBJ2-7
abundance: NA
v_gene: TRBV6-5
CDR3nt: TGTGCCAGCCGGTCTAGCCCTACTAGAGAGCAGTACTTC
CDR3aa: CASRSSPTREQYF

d_gene: NA
j_gene: TRBJ1-5
abundance: NA
v_gene: TRBV15
CDR3nt: TGTGCCACCAGCATGCGACTGAATAGCAATCAGCCCCAGCATTTT
CDR3aa: CATSMRLNSNQPQHF

d_gene: NA
j_gene: TRBJ1-1
abundance: NA
v_gene: TRBV6-5
CDR3nt: TGTGCCAGCAGTTCTTTTGGGAGAGGGTTGAACACTGAAGCTTTCTTT
CDR3aa: CASSSFGRGLNTEAFF

d_gene: NA
j_gene: TRBJ2-5
abundance: NA
v_gene: TRBV5-6
CDR3nt: TGTGCCAGCGGTAGGGGGGGAGAGACCCAGTACTTC
CDR3aa: CASGRGGETQYF

d_gene: NA
j_gene: TRBJ1-5
abundance: NA
v_gene: TRBV30
CDR3nt: TGTGCCTGGAGTGTACGAGGTGATCAGCCCCAGCATTTT
CDR3aa: CAWSVRGDQPQHF

d_gene: TRBD1
j_gene: TRBJ2-4
abundance: NA
v_gene: TRBV19
CDR3nt: TGTGCCAGTAATCCCGGGGACAGCAAAAACATTCAGTACTTC
CDR3aa: CASNPGDSKNIQYF

d_gene: NA
j_gene: TRBJ2-2
abundance: NA
v_gene: TRBV19
CDR3nt: TGTGCCAGTAGTCCCCGGGAGCGAACCGGGGAGCTGTTTTTT
CDR3aa: CASSPRERTGELFF

d_gene: NA
j_gene: TRBJ1-1
abundance: once
v_gene: TRBV29-1
CDR3nt: TGCAGCGTGTCCCCCGGGGTCGAGAACACTGAAGCTTTCTTT
CDR3aa: CSVSPGVENTEAFF

d_gene: NA
j_gene: TRBJ2-2
abundance: NA
v_gene: TRBV9
CDR3nt: TGTGCCAGCAGCCCCCAGTCGGGGGCGAACACCGGGGAGCTGTTTTTT
CDR3aa: CASSPQSGANTGELFF

d_gene: NA
j_gene: TRBJ2-3
abundance: NA
v_gene: TRBV7-6
CDR3nt: TGTGCCAGCAGCTTAGTGTCAGACACAGATACGCAGTATTTT
CDR3aa: CASSLVSDTDTQYF

d_gene: NA
j_gene: TRBJ1-2
abundance: once
v_gene: TRBV5-1
CDR3nt: TGCGCCAGCAGCTTGGCCGCGGGACGGAGCTATGGCTACACCTTC
CDR3aa: CASSLAAGRSYGYTF

d_gene: TRBD1
j_gene: TRBJ2-7
abundance: NA
v_gene: TRBV9
CDR3nt: TGTGCCAGCAGCGTAGAAGGACAGGGACTCAACGAGCAGTACTTC
CDR3aa: CASSVEGQGLNEQYF

d_gene: NA
j_gene: TRBJ1-1
abundance: NA
v_gene: TRBV27
CDR3nt: TGTGCCAGCAGTTTGCAGGGAGGGAACACTGAAGCTTTCTTT
CDR3aa: CASSLQGGNTEAFF

d_gene: TRBD1
j_gene: TRBJ1-2
abundance: NA
v_gene: TRBV2
CDR3nt: TGTGCCAGCAGTGAAGACAGGGGATTAGGCTACACCTTC
CDR3aa: CASSEDRGLGYTF

d_gene: TRBD2
j_gene: TRBJ2-1
abundance: NA
v_gene: TRBV2
CDR3nt: TGTGCCAGCAGTGAGTGGTGGGAGGGGCAGTTCTTC
CDR3aa: CASSEWWEGQFF

d_gene: TRBD2
j_gene: TRBJ2-7
abundance: few
v_gene: TRBV4-2
CDR3nt: TGTGCCAGCAGCCGAGGACTAGCGGGAACCTACGAGCAGTACTTC
CDR3aa: CASSRGLAGTYEQYF

d_gene: TRBD1
j_gene: TRBJ1-5
abundance: NA
v_gene: TRBV18
CDR3nt: TGTGCCAGCTCACCACCGGGACAGGGGTATCAGCCCCAGCATTTT
CDR3aa: CASSPPGQGYQPQHF

d_gene: TRBD2
j_gene: TRBJ2-7
abundance: many
v_gene: TRBV2
CDR3nt: TGTGCCAGCATCAAGTGGGCTAGCGGGAGCATTCTTAGGGAGCAGTACTTC
CDR3aa: CASIKWASGSILREQYF

d_gene: NA
j_gene: TRBJ2-1
abundance: NA
v_gene: TRBV3-1/TRBV3-2
CDR3nt: TGTGCCAGCAGCCAAGATAGAACTAGAAAGTTCTTC
CDR3aa: CASSQDRTRKFF

d_gene: NA
j_gene: TRBJ2-5
abundance: NA
v_gene: TRBV5-6
CDR3nt: TGTGCCAGCAGCCTCACTCGGGGAGAGGAGACCCAGTACTTC
CDR3aa: CASSLTRGEETQYF

d_gene: NA
j_gene: TRBJ1-2
abundance: once
v_gene: TRBV9
CDR3nt: TGTGCCAGCAGCCCCGCGGGGCCAACTGGGGTCTATGGCTACACCTTC
CDR3aa: CASSPAGPTGVYGYTF

d_gene: NA
j_gene: TRBJ1-1
abundance: once
v_gene: TRBV27
CDR3nt: TGTGCCAGCAGTTGGGGGCCGAACACTGAAGCTTTCTTT
CDR3aa: CASSWGPNTEAFF

d_gene: TRBD2
j_gene: TRBJ2-4
abundance: NA
v_gene: TRBV7-9
CDR3nt: TGTGCCAGCAGCTCTTCGGGACTAGCGGGGCACAGGGAAAACATTCAGTACTTC
CDR3aa: CASSSSGLAGHRENIQYF

d_gene: NA
j_gene: TRBJ1-2
abundance: NA
v_gene: TRBV30
CDR3nt: TGTGCCTGGGGGAAGTATGGGGGCGTCGGATACGGCTACACCTTC
CDR3aa: CAWGKYGGVGYGYTF

d_gene: TRBD2
j_gene: TRBJ2-1
abundance: NA
v_gene: TRBV7-3
CDR3nt: TGTGCCAGCAGCTTGACTAGCGGGAGATACAATGAGCAGTTCTTC
CDR3aa: CASSLTSGRYNEQFF

d_gene: TRBD2
j_gene: TRBJ2-3
abundance: NA
v_gene: TRBV24-1
CDR3nt: TGTGCCACCAGTGCATCAGGGAGCGGGAGGGGAACAGATACGCAGTATTTT
CDR3aa: CATSASGSGRGTDTQYF

d_gene: TRBD1
j_gene: TRBJ2-3
abundance: NA
v_gene: TRBV28
CDR3nt: TGTGCCAGCACCTCCAGGGACAGGGGTGGAAGGACGCAGTATTTT
CDR3aa: CASTSRDRGGRTQYF

d_gene: TRBD1
j_gene: TRBJ1-4
abundance: NA
v_gene: TRBV15
CDR3nt: TGTGCCACCAGCACCTTGACAGGGCAAGAAAAACTGTTTTTT
CDR3aa: CATSTLTGQEKLFF

d_gene: NA
j_gene: TRBJ1-2
abundance: NA
v_gene: TRBV28
CDR3nt: TGTGCCAGCTTTAACCGTCAGGGGTGGAACTATGGCTACACCTTC
CDR3aa: CASFNRQGWNYGYTF

d_gene: NA
j_gene: TRBJ1-3
abundance: NA
v_gene: TRBV30
CDR3nt: TGTGCCAACCACCGGGACAACTCTGGAAACACCATATATTTT
CDR3aa: CANHRDNSGNTIYF

d_gene: NA
j_gene: TRBJ2-2
abundance: few
v_gene: TRBV19
CDR3nt: TGTGCCAGTAGTGATTTCGGGAGAGGAGGCACCGGGGAGCTGTTTTTT
CDR3aa: CASSDFGRGGTGELFF

d_gene: TRBD2
j_gene: TRBJ2-1
abundance: NA
v_gene: TRBV6-5
CDR3nt: TGTGCCAGCAGTTCTGCAGCGGGAGGATCCGATGAGCAGTTCTTC
CDR3aa: CASSSAAGGSDEQFF

d_gene: NA
j_gene: TRBJ1-2
abundance: NA
v_gene: TRBV19
CDR3nt: TGTGCCGCCCAGACAGTTAACTATGGCTACACCTTC
CDR3aa: CAAQTVNYGYTF

d_gene: NA
j_gene: TRBJ1-2
abundance: NA
v_gene: TRBV2
CDR3nt: TGTGCCAGCAGTGAAGACACTAACTATGGCTACACCTTC
CDR3aa: CASSEDTNYGYTF

d_gene: NA
j_gene: TRBJ2-2
abundance: NA
v_gene: TRBV6-5
CDR3nt: TGTGCCAGCACCGATCCGGGGGACACCGGGGAGCTGTTTTTT
CDR3aa: CASTDPGDTGELFF

d_gene: NA
j_gene: TRBJ2-3
abundance: NA
v_gene: TRBV9
CDR3nt: TGTGCCAGCAGCGTAGAGCCGAGCACAGATACGCAGTATTTT
CDR3aa: CASSVEPSTDTQYF

d_gene: NA
j_gene: TRBJ1-2
abundance: NA
v_gene: TRBV28
CDR3nt: TGTGCCAGCAGTATGGACAGATTTCAAAACTATGGCTACACCTTC
CDR3aa: CASSMDRFQNYGYTF

d_gene: TRBD2
j_gene: TRBJ2-2
abundance: NA
v_gene: TRBV30
CDR3nt: TGTGCCTGCTGCCCTCGGGGGGGAAACACCGGGGAGCTGTTTTTT
CDR3aa: CACCPRGGNTGELFF

d_gene: TRBD1
j_gene: TRBJ1-2
abundance: few
v_gene: TRBV12-3/TRBV12-4
CDR3nt: TGTGCCAGCAGCCCGGACAGGGGGTATGGCTACACCTTC
CDR3aa: CASSPDRGYGYTF

d_gene: TRBD1
j_gene: TRBJ1-4
abundance: NA
v_gene: TRBV30
CDR3nt: TGTGCCTGGAGTGGACAGGGTGAAAAACTGTTTTTT
CDR3aa: CAWSGQGEKLFF

d_gene: TRBD2
j_gene: TRBJ2-1
abundance: NA
v_gene: TRBV3-1/TRBV3-2
CDR3nt: TGTGCCAGCAGCCTCGGGACTAGCGGGAGATATGAGCAGTTCTTC
CDR3aa: CASSLGTSGRYEQFF

d_gene: TRBD2
j_gene: TRBJ2-5
abundance: NA
v_gene: TRBV24-1
CDR3nt: TGTGCCACCAGTTCCCTAGCGGGTGACCAAGGGACCCAGTACTTC
CDR3aa: CATSSLAGDQGTQYF

d_gene: NA
j_gene: TRBJ2-2
abundance: NA
v_gene: TRBV5-1
CDR3nt: TGCGCCAGCAGCTTGGTGGTTACAGTGGCCGGGGAGCTGTTTTTT
CDR3aa: CASSLVVTVAGELFF

d_gene: TRBD2
j_gene: TRBJ2-3
abundance: once
v_gene: TRBV15
CDR3nt: TGTGCCACCAGCTTCGGGACTAGCGTAAGCACAGATACGCAGTATTTT
CDR3aa: CATSFGTSVSTDTQYF